This T cell receptor beta chain was captured by sequencing in a study of T cell repertoires in cytomegalovirus infection. Concerning this clonotype itself: Its antigen is unknown.

CDR1 is ENHRY and CDR2 is SYGVKD in the germline V gene. This CDR3 has 14 residues. Trimming took 3 bases from V and 7 from J; bases not matched to a gene: 4. TCRdb re-called the reads with MiXCR, one entry per CDR3 protein. The data contain around 430,000 distinct CDR3 sequences, about 42% of them singletons. The source material was cultured PBMCs, sampled from culture after CMV antigen stimulation. The chain carries TRBV10-3 and TRBJ2-2, with 8 bases matching TRBD1. This sequence originates from a human donor in good health (CMV status not recorded). Some clones in this sample may be carry-over from other donors' samples. CDR3 protein: CAISDGQGGGELFF. The CDR3 DNA follows: TGTGCCATCAGTGATGGACAGGGCGGCGGGGAGCTGTTTTTT.